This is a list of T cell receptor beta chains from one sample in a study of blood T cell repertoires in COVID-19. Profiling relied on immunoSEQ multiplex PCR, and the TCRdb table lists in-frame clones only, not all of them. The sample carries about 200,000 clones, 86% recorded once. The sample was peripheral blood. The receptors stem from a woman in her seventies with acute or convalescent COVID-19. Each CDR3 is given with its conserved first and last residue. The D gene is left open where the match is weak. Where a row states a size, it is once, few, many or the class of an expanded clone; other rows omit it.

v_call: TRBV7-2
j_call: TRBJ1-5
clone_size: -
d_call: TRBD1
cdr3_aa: CASSHADRLGNQPQHF
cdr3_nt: TGTGCCAGCTCCCACGCGGACAGGCTTGGGAATCAGCCCCAGCATTTT

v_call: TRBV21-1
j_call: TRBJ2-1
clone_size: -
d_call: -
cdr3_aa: CASSKVDRPNEQFF
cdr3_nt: TGTGCCAGCAGCAAAGTCGACAGGCCGAATGAGCAGTTCTTC

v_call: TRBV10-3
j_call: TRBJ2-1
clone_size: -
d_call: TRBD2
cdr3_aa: CAIRGSLAGSSYNEQFF
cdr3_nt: TGTGCCATCAGAGGCTCCCTAGCGGGGAGCTCCTACAATGAGCAGTTCTTC

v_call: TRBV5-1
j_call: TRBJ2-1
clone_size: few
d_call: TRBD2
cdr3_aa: CASSSGTSGGNEQFF
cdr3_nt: TGCGCCAGCAGCTCCGGGACTAGCGGGGGCAATGAGCAGTTCTTC

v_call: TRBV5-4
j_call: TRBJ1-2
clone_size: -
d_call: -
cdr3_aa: CASSSGTNYGYTF
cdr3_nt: TGTGCCAGCAGCTCCGGGACTAACTATGGCTACACCTTC

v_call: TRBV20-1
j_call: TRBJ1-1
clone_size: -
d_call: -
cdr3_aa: CSASKGGDTEAFF
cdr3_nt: TGCAGTGCTAGTAAGGGGGGGGACACTGAAGCTTTCTTT

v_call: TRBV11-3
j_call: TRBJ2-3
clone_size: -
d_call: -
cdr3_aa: CASSTRLGEWDTQYF
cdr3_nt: TGTGCCAGCAGCACTAGACTGGGAGAATGGGATACGCAGTATTTT

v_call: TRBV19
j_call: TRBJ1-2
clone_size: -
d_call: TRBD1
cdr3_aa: CASRNRQGGGGYTF
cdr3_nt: TGTGCCAGTAGGAACCGACAGGGAGGAGGCGGCTACACCTTC

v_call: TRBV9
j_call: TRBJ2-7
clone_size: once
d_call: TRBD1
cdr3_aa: CASSSGQGASEQYF
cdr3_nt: TGTGCCAGCAGCTCAGGACAGGGGGCGAGTGAGCAGTACTTC

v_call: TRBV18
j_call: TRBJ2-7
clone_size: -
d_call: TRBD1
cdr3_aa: CASSPTGDEQYF
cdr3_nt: TGTGCCAGCTCACCGACAGGGGACGAGCAGTACTTC

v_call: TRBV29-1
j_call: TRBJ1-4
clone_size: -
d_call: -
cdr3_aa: CSVEGPYGGEKLFF
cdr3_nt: TGCAGCGTTGAAGGTCCCTACGGAGGTGAAAAACTGTTTTTT

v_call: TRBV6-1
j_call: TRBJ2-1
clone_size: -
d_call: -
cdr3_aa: CASSEATAPYNEQFF
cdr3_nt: TGTGCCAGCAGTGAAGCGACAGCCCCCTACAATGAGCAGTTCTTC

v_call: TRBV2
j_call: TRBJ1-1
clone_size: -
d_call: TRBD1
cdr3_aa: CASSFGQAGTEAFF
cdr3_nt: TGTGCCAGCAGTTTTGGACAGGCGGGGACTGAAGCTTTCTTT

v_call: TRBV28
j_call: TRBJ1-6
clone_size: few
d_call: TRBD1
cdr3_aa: CASSLDRGDFPNSPLHF
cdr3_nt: TGTGCCAGCAGTTTAGACAGGGGGGACTTTCCTAATTCACCCCTCCACTTT

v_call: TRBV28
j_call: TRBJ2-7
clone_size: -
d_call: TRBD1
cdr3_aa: CASSSRQGGRYEQYF
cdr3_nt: TGTGCCAGCAGTTCCCGACAGGGTGGTCGATACGAGCAGTACTTC

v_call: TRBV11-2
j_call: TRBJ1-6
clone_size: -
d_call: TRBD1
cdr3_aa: CASTFLRTGSSVSNSPLHF
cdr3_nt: TGTGCCAGCACCTTCCTTAGGACAGGGTCATCGGTTTCCAATTCACCCCTCCACTTT

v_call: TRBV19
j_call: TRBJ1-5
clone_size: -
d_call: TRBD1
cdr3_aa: CASSTGQGGNQPQHF
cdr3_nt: TGTGCCAGTAGTACAGGACAGGGAGGCAATCAGCCCCAGCATTTT

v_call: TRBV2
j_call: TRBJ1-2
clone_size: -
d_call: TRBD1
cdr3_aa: CASRLPGGYYGYTF
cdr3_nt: TGTGCCAGCAGACTTCCAGGGGGGTACTATGGCTACACCTTC

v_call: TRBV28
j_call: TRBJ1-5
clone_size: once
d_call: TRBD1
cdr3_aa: CASTSQGAADNQPQHF
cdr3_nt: TGTGCCAGCACTTCGCAGGGGGCGGCCGATAATCAGCCCCAGCATTTT

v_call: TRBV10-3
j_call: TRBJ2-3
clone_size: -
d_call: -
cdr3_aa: CAISEGGGRDTQYF
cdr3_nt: TGTGCCATCAGTGAGGGTGGGGGGAGAGATACGCAGTATTTT

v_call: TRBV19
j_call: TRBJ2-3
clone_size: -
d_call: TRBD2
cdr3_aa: CASSIDFAGTSGSRATQYF
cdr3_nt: TGTGCCAGTAGTATAGACTTTGCCGGGACTAGCGGGAGCCGCGCCACGCAGTATTTT

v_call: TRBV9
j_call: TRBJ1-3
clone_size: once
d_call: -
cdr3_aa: CASSVGTQPGRHTIYF
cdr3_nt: TGTGCCAGCAGCGTAGGAACCCAGCCGGGAAGGCACACCATATATTTT

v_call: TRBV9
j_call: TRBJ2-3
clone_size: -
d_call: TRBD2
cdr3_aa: CASSRTGTSGGNTQYF
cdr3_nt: TGTGCCAGCAGCAGGACTGGGACTAGCGGGGGCAATACGCAGTATTTT

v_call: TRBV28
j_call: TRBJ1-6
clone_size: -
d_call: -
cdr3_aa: CASSQTGFALHF
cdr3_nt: TGTGCCAGCAGTCAGACAGGATTCGCCCTCCACTTT

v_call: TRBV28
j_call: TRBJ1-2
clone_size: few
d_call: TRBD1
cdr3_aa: CASSLTQGANYGYTF
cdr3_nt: TGTGCCAGCAGTTTGACCCAGGGGGCGAACTATGGCTACACCTTC

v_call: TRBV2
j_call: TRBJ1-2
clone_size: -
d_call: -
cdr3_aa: CASSDRVSHNYGYTF
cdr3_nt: TGTGCCAGCAGTGACAGGGTTTCCCATAACTATGGCTACACCTTC

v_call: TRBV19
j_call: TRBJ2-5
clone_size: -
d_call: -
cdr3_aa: CASSIQGNRETQYF
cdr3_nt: TGTGCCAGTAGTATCCAGGGGAATCGAGAGACCCAGTACTTC

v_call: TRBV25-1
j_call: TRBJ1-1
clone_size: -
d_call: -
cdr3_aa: CASSVGAGSPNTEAFF
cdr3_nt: TGTGCCAGCAGTGTGGGGGCAGGGAGCCCCAACACTGAAGCTTTCTTT

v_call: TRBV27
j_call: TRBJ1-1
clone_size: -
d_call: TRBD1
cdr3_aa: CASSQPGQGDTEAFF
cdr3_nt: TGTGCCAGCAGTCAACCCGGACAGGGTGACACTGAAGCTTTCTTT

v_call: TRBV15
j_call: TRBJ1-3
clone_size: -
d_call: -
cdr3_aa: CATSRAGSGNTIYF
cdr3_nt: TGTGCCACCAGCAGAGCGGGGTCTGGAAACACCATATATTTT

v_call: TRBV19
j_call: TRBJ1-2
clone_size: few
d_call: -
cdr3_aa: CASSRSSRKYGYTF
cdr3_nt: TGTGCCAGTAGTAGAAGTAGCCGGAAATATGGCTACACCTTC

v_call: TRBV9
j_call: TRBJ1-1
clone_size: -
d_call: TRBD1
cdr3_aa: CASSPPGQRELTEAFF
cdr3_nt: TGTGCCAGCAGCCCGCCGGGACAGCGAGAACTCACTGAAGCTTTCTTT

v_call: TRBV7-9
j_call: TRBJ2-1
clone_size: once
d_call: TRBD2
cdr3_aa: CASSLAGGLKNEQFF
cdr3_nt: TGTGCCAGCAGCTTGGCGGGAGGGCTGAAGAATGAGCAGTTCTTC

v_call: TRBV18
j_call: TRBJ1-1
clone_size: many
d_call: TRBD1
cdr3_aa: CASSPIPTGALNTEAFF
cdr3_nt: TGTGCCAGCTCACCTATTCCGACAGGGGCCTTGAACACTGAAGCTTTCTTT

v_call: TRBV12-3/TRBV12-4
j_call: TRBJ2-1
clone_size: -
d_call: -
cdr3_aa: CASSLQGREQFF
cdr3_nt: TGTGCCAGCAGTTTACAGGGAAGGGAGCAGTTCTTC

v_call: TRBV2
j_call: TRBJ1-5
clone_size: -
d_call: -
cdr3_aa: CASSEMDSSNQPQHF
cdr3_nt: TGTGCCAGCAGTGAAATGGACAGCAGCAATCAGCCCCAGCATTTT

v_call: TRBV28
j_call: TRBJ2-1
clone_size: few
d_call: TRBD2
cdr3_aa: CATQGQRERRSEQFF
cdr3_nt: TGTGCCACCCAGGGGCAGCGGGAGAGGCGGAGTGAGCAGTTCTTC

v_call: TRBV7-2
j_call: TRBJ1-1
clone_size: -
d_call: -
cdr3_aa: CASSLVVMNTEAFF
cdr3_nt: TGTGCCAGCAGCTTAGTAGTTATGAACACTGAAGCTTTCTTT

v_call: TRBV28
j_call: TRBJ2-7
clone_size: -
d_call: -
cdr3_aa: CASGTQIFSNYEQYF
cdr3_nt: TGTGCCAGCGGTACCCAGATTTTCTCGAACTACGAGCAGTACTTC